This TCR beta chain was found in a study of blood T cell repertoires in COVID-19. Per the study methods: From reference gene primer amplification, estimates of nucleated cell counts were derived. The table came from immunoSEQ multiplex PCR; TCRdb's copy has only in-frame clones and leaves some out. That table furnishes V, J and clone size, whereas the DNA furnished D and trimming. The table lists 200,000 or so clones, around nine tenths of them singletons, with 15% to 20% in the top ten. V shed 4 bases and J 5 bases; nucleotides not matched to a gene: 11. This CDR3 contains 15 residues. The germline gives CDR1 MGHRA, CDR2 YSYEKL. Patients of the Seattle cohort, enrolled during active infection, were followed longitudinally.

V is TRBV4-1 and J is TRBJ2-7; 7 nucleotides match TRBD2. The TCR originated in a man aged 45-65 years with COVID-19, enrolled during active disease. Sequencing was performed on peripheral blood. DNA of the CDR3: TGCGCCAGCAGCCCCACGCCCCGGGAGGAAGACGAGCAGTACTTC. As protein: CASSPTPREEDEQYF.